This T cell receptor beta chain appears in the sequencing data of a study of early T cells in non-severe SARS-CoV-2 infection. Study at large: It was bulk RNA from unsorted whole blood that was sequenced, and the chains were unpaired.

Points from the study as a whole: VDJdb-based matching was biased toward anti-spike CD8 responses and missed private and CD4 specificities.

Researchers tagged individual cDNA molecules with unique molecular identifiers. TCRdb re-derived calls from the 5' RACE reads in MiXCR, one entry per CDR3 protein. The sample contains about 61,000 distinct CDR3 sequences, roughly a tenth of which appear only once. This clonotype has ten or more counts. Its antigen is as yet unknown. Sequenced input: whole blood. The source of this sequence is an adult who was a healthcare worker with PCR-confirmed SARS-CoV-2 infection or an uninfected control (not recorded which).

CDR3 amino acids: CASRMRGDYQPQHF. CDR3 coding DNA: TGTGCCAGTCGGATGCGGGGGGATTATCAGCCCCAGCATTTT. The chain couples TRBV19 to TRBJ1-5; tentative D call: TRBD1 (5 bases). CDR3 length equals 14 residues. V was trimmed by 8 bases and J by 5 bases, leaving 16 bases between them. Germline V lookup: CDR1 LNHDA, CDR2 SQIVND (reference sequence).